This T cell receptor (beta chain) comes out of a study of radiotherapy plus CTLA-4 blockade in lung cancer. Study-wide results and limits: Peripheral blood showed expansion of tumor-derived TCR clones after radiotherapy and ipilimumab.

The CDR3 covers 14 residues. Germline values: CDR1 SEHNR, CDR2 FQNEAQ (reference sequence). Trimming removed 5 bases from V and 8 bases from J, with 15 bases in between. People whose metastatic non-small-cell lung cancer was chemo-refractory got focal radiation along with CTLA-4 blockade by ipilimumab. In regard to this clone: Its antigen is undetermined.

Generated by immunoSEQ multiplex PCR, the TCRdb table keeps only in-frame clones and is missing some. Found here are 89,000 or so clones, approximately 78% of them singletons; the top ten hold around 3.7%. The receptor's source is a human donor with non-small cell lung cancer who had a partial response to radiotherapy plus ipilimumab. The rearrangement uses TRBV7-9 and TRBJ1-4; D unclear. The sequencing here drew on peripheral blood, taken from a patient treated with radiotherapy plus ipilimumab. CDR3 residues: CASSPTGIREKLFF. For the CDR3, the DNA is TGTGCCAGCAGCCCTACGGGGATTAGAGAAAAACTGTTTTTT.